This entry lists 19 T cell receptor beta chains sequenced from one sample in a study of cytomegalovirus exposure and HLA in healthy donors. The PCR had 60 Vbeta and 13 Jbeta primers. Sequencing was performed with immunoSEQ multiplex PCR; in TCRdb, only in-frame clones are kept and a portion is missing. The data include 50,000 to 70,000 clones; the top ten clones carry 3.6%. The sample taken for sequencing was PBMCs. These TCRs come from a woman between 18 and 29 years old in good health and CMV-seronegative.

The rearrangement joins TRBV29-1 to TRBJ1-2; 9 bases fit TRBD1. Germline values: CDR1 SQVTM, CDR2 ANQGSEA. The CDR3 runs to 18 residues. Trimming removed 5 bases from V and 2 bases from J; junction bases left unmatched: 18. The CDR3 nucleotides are TGCAGCGTTATTCAAATAGGGGACAGGGCTTATTCAAACTATGGCTACACCTTC. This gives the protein CSVIQIGDRAYSNYGYTF.

Here the CDR3 reads CASSYTGTEAFF. The DNA of the CDR3 is TGTGCCAGCAGTTACACGGGGACTGAAGCTTTCTTT. The rearrangement links TRBV6-5 to TRBJ1-1; D is uncertain. The CDR3 totals 12 residues. Trimming stripped 2 bases from V and 5 bases from J, with 6 bases between. Germline CDR1 is MNHEY and CDR2 is SVGAGI.

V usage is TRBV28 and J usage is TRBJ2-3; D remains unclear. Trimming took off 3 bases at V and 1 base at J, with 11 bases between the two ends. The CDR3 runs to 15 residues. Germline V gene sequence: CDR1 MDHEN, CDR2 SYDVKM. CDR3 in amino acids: CASSFFTDGTDTQYF. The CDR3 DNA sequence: TGTGCCAGCAGTTTTTTCACAGACGGCACAGATACGCAGTATTTT.

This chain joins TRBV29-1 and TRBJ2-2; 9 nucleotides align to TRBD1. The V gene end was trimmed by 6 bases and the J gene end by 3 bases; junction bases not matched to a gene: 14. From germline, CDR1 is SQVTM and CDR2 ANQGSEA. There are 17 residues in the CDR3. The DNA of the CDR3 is TGCAGCGTGGGTTCGTATTGGGACAGGGTGGACACCGGGGAGCTGTTTTTT. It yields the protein CSVGSYWDRVDTGELFF.

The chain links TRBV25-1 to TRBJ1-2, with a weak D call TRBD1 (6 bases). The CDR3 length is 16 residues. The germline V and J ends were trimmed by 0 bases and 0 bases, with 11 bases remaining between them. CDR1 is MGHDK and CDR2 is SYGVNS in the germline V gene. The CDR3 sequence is CASSEYDGDTNYGYTF. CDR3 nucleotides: TGTGCCAGCAGTGAATATGACGGGGACACTAACTATGGCTACACCTTC.

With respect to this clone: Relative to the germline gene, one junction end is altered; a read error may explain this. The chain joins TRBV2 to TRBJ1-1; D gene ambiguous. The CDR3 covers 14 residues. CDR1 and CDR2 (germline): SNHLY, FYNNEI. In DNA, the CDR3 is TGTGCCGGCAGTGAACGGGTCGGAGACACTGAAGCTTTCTTT. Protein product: CAGSERVGDTEAFF.

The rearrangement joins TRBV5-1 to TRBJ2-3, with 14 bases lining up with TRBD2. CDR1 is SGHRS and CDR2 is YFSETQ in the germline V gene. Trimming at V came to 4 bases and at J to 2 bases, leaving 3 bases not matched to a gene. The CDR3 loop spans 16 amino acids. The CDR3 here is CASSPGLAGVTDTQYF. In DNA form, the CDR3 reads TGCGCCAGCAGCCCGGGACTAGCGGGGGTCACAGATACGCAGTATTTT.

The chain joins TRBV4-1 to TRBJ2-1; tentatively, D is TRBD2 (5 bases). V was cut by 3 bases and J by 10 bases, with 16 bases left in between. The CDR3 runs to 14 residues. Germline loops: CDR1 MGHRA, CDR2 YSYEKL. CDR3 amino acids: CASSHWARPGEQFF. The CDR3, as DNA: TGCGCCAGCAGCCATTGGGCCCGCCCGGGGGAGCAGTTCTTC.

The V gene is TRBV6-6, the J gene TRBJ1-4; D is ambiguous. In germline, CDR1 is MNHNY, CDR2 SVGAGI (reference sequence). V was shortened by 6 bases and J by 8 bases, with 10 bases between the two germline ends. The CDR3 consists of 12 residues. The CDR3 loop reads CASRDEAEKLFF. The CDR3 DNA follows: TGTGCCAGCAGAGATGAAGCAGAAAAACTGTTTTTT.

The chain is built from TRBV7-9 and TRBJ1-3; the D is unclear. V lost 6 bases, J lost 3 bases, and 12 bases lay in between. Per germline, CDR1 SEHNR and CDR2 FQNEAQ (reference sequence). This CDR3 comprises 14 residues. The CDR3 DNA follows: TGTGCCAGCAGTTCGACTGAGGGTGGAAACACCATATATTTT. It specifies CASSSTEGGNTIYF. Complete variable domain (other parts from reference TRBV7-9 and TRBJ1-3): DTGVSQNPRHKITKRGQNVTFRCDPISEHNRLYWYRQTLGQGPEFLTYFQNEAQLEKSRLLSDRFSAERPKGSFSTLEIQRTEQGDSAMYLCASSSTEGGNTIYFGEGSWLTVV.

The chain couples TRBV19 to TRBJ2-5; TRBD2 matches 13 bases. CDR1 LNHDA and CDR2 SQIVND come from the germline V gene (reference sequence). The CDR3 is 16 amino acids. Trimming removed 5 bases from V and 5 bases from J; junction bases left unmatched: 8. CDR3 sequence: CASSVTSGGVRETQYF. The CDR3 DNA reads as TGTGCCAGTAGTGTCACTAGCGGGGGGGTCAGGGAGACCCAGTACTTC. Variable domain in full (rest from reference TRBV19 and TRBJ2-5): DGGITQSPKYLFRKEGQNVTLSCEQNLNHDAMYWYRQDPGQGLRLIYYSQIVNDFQKGDIAEGYSVSREKKESFPLTVTSAQKNPTAFYLCASSVTSGGVRETQYFGPGTRLLVL.

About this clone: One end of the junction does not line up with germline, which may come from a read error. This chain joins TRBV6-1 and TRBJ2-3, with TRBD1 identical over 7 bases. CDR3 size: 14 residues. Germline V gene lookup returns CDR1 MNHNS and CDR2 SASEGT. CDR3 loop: CASSEGQGADKQYF. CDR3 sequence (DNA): TGTGCCAGCAGTGAAGGACAGGGTGCAGATAAGCAGTATTTT.

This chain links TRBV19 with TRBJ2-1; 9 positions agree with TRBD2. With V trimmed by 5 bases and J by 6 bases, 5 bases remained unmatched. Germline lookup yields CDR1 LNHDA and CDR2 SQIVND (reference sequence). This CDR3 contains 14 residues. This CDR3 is CASSAGGSLNEQFF. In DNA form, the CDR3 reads TGTGCCAGTAGTGCGGGAGGGTCCCTCAATGAGCAGTTCTTC. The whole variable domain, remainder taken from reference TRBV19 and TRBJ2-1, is DGGITQSPKYLFRKEGQNVTLSCEQNLNHDAMYWYRQDPGQGLRLIYYSQIVNDFQKGDIAEGYSVSREKKESFPLTVTSAQKNPTAFYLCASSAGGSLNEQFFGPGTRLTVL.

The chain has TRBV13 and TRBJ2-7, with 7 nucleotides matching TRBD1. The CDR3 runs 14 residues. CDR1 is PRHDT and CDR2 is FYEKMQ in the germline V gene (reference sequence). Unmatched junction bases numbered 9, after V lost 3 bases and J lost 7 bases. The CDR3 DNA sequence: TGTGCCAGCAGCTTGTCCGACAGGGTGGGTGAGCAGTACTTC. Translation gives CASSLSDRVGEQYF.

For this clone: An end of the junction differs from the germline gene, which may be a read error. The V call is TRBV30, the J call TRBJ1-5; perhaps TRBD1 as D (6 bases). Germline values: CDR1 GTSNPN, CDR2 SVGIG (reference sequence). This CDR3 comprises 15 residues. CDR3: CAGRATGLLNQPQHF. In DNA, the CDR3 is TGTGCCGGGAGGGCAACAGGGCTACTCAATCAGCCCCAGCATTTT. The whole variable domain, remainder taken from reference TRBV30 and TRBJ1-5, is SQTIHQWPATLVQPVGSPLSLECTVEGTSNPNLYWYRQAAGRGLQLLFYSVGIGQISSEVPQNLSASRPQDRQFILSSKKLLLSDSGFYLCAGRATGLLNQPQHFGDGTRLSIL.

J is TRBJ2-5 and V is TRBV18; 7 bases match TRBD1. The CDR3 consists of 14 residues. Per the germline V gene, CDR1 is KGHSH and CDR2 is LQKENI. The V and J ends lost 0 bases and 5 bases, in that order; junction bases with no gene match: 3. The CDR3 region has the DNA TGTGCCAGCTCACCACCTGGACAGGCGGAGACCCAGTACTTC. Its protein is CASSPPGQAETQYF.

CDR3 nucleotides: TGTGCCAGCAGCCCCCGACTAGCGGGAGAAAACATTCAGTACTTC. As protein: CASSPRLAGENIQYF. This chain uses TRBV11-3 with TRBJ2-4; 12 positions agree with TRBD2. Trimming removed 5 bases from V and 5 bases from J; junction bases left unmatched: 4. The CDR3 runs 15 residues. From germline, CDR1 is SGHNT and CDR2 YENEEA.

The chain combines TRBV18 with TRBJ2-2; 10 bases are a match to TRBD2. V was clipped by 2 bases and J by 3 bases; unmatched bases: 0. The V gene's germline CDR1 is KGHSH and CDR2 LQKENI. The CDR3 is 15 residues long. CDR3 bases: TGTGCCAGCTCACCAGGGACTAGCGACACCGGGGAGCTGTTTTTT. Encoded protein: CASSPGTSDTGELFF. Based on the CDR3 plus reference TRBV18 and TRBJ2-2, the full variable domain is NAGVMQNPRHLVRRRGQEARLRCSPMKGHSHVYWYRQLPEEGLKFMVYLQKENIIDESGMPKERFSAEFPKEGPSILRIQQVVRGDSAAYFCASSPGTSDTGELFFGEGSRLTVL.

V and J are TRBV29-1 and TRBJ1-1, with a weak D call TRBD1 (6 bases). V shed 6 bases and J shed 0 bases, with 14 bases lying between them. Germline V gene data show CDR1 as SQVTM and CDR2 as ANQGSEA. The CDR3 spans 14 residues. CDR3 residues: CSVVYRALNTEAFF. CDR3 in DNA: TGCAGCGTGGTCTACAGGGCCTTGAACACTGAAGCTTTCTTT.